Listed below are T cell receptor beta chains from one sample, sequenced in a study of technical replicates of blood from a handful of donors. Measured with immunoSEQ multiplex PCR; TCRdb has only the in-frame clones, and not every one. The table shows 60,000 or so clones, with about 97% occurring only once. The sequenced sample consisted of T cells isolated from PBMCs. These receptors originate from a human donor in good health. CDR3s include the opening cysteine and the closing phenylalanine or tryptophan. The D gene is left open where the match is weak. Size values are once, few and many counts, or a class for expanded clones, and some rows have none.

v_gene: TRBV18; abundance: once; j_gene: TRBJ2-2; d_gene: TRBD1; CDR3nt: TGTGCCAGCTCACCATATAGGACAGGGCTCAACACCGGGGAGCTGTTTTTT; CDR3aa: CASSPYRTGLNTGELFF
v_gene: TRBV28; abundance: NA; j_gene: TRBJ1-1; d_gene: TRBD1; CDR3nt: TGTGCCAGCACCATGGGGGGACAGGGTACGAACACTGAAGCTTTCTTT; CDR3aa: CASTMGGQGTNTEAFF
v_gene: TRBV2; abundance: NA; j_gene: TRBJ2-7; d_gene: NA; CDR3nt: TGTGCCAGCAGGCCAGATGGGCCCTACGAGCAGTACTTC; CDR3aa: CASRPDGPYEQYF
v_gene: TRBV7-6; abundance: NA; j_gene: TRBJ2-3; d_gene: TRBD2; CDR3nt: TGTGCCAGCAGCTTACTAGCGGGGGGGACAGATACGCAGTATTTT; CDR3aa: CASSLLAGGTDTQYF
v_gene: TRBV7-2; abundance: NA; j_gene: TRBJ1-1; d_gene: NA; CDR3nt: TGTGCCAGCAGCGCCCAAAGCGGCGGCACTGAAGCTTTCTTT; CDR3aa: CASSAQSGGTEAFF
v_gene: TRBV4-1; abundance: NA; j_gene: TRBJ1-5; d_gene: NA; CDR3nt: TGCGCCAGCAGCCAAGATGGGGGGGTGGATCAGCCCCAGCATTTT; CDR3aa: CASSQDGGVDQPQHF
v_gene: TRBV27; abundance: NA; j_gene: TRBJ2-1; d_gene: NA; CDR3nt: TGTGCCAGCAGTTCATACAGGGACCATGAGCAGTTCTTC; CDR3aa: CASSSYRDHEQFF
v_gene: TRBV30; abundance: NA; j_gene: TRBJ1-5; d_gene: TRBD1; CDR3nt: TGCCAGGGGGCCTTGTGTCAGATTTCAAATAGCAATCAGCCCCAGCATTTT; CDR3aa: CQGALCQISNSNQPQHF
v_gene: TRBV7-8; abundance: NA; j_gene: TRBJ1-1; d_gene: NA; CDR3nt: TGTGCCAGCAGCTTAGACAGGGCGGACACTGAAGCTTTCTTT; CDR3aa: CASSLDRADTEAFF
v_gene: TRBV2; abundance: NA; j_gene: TRBJ1-5; d_gene: NA; CDR3nt: TGTGCCAGCATGAGGACAGCCCGCCGTCCCCAGCATTTT; CDR3aa: CASMRTARRPQHF
v_gene: TRBV29-1; abundance: NA; j_gene: TRBJ1-3; d_gene: NA; CDR3nt: TGCAGCGTTGAAGGGCAGGCTGGAAACACCATATATTTT; CDR3aa: CSVEGQAGNTIYF
v_gene: TRBV19; abundance: NA; j_gene: TRBJ2-7; d_gene: TRBD1; CDR3nt: TGTGCCAGTAGTATTAGGACAGGCTACGAGCAGTACTTC; CDR3aa: CASSIRTGYEQYF
v_gene: TRBV27; abundance: NA; j_gene: TRBJ1-1; d_gene: NA; CDR3nt: TGTGCCAGCAGTTTGACAGAGAACACTGAAGCTTTCTTT; CDR3aa: CASSLTENTEAFF
v_gene: TRBV28; abundance: NA; j_gene: TRBJ2-7; d_gene: TRBD1; CDR3nt: TGTGCCAGCAGTTTGTCCCGGCAGGGGGCTTGGCCAACCTACGAGCAGTACTTC; CDR3aa: CASSLSRQGAWPTYEQYF
v_gene: TRBV28; abundance: NA; j_gene: TRBJ2-7; d_gene: TRBD1; CDR3nt: TGTGCCAGCAGTTTTTTTGGGACAGGGGTCGTAGAGGAGCAGTACTTC; CDR3aa: CASSFFGTGVVEEQYF
v_gene: TRBV27; abundance: NA; j_gene: TRBJ1-2; d_gene: TRBD1; CDR3nt: TGTGCCAGCAGCAACATTCCGACAGGGGGCTACTATGGCTACACCTTC; CDR3aa: CASSNIPTGGYYGYTF
v_gene: TRBV11-2; abundance: NA; j_gene: TRBJ2-7; d_gene: NA; CDR3nt: TGTGCCAGCAGCTCGTCGCGGGCCTACGAGCAGTACTTC; CDR3aa: CASSSSRAYEQYF
v_gene: TRBV27; abundance: NA; j_gene: TRBJ1-4; d_gene: TRBD1; CDR3nt: TGTGCCAGCCACGGGACAGGGACGAAACTGTTTTTT; CDR3aa: CASHGTGTKLFF
v_gene: TRBV20-1; abundance: NA; j_gene: TRBJ2-7; d_gene: NA; CDR3nt: TGCAGTGCTATACACTCCTACGAGCAGTACTTC; CDR3aa: CSAIHSYEQYF
v_gene: TRBV7-6; abundance: NA; j_gene: TRBJ2-7; d_gene: NA; CDR3nt: TGTGCCAGCAGCGGACCCAAGGGGACTGTCTACGAGCAGTACTTC; CDR3aa: CASSGPKGTVYEQYF
v_gene: TRBV29-1; abundance: NA; j_gene: TRBJ2-7; d_gene: NA; CDR3nt: TGCAGCGTTCTCCGAGGTGGGGACTCCCCCCCCTACGAGCAGTACTTC; CDR3aa: CSVLRGGDSPPYEQYF
v_gene: TRBV6-5; abundance: NA; j_gene: TRBJ2-7; d_gene: NA; CDR3nt: TGTGCCAGCAGAAGGACTGTCGAGCAGTACTTC; CDR3aa: CASRRTVEQYF
v_gene: TRBV28; abundance: NA; j_gene: TRBJ2-3; d_gene: NA; CDR3nt: TGTGCCAGCAGTTTTGAGCGGGGCACAGATACGCAGTATTTT; CDR3aa: CASSFERGTDTQYF
v_gene: TRBV25-1; abundance: NA; j_gene: TRBJ2-7; d_gene: NA; CDR3nt: TGTGCCAGCAGCCCCGACAGACCTTACGAGCAGTACTTC; CDR3aa: CASSPDRPYEQYF
v_gene: TRBV10-3; abundance: NA; j_gene: TRBJ1-5; d_gene: TRBD1; CDR3nt: TGTGCCATCAGTGATAACAGGGGCGGCAATCAGCCCCAGCATTTT; CDR3aa: CAISDNRGGNQPQHF
v_gene: TRBV6-6; abundance: NA; j_gene: TRBJ2-1; d_gene: TRBD2; CDR3nt: TGTGCCAGCAGGCCCTACTTGCGGGAGGGTTGGAATGAGCAGTTCTTC; CDR3aa: CASRPYLREGWNEQFF
v_gene: TRBV19; abundance: NA; j_gene: TRBJ1-3; d_gene: NA; CDR3nt: TGTGCCAGTAGTATATCCAGGGCGACTGGAAACACCATATATTTT; CDR3aa: CASSISRATGNTIYF
v_gene: TRBV11-2; abundance: NA; j_gene: TRBJ1-5; d_gene: TRBD1; CDR3nt: TGTGCCAGCAGCTTGTACCAGGGGGACAATCAGCCCCAGCATTTT; CDR3aa: CASSLYQGDNQPQHF
v_gene: TRBV2; abundance: NA; j_gene: TRBJ1-4; d_gene: TRBD1; CDR3nt: TGTGCCAGCAGTGAAGCAGGGACAGGCGGGGAAAAACTGTTTTTT; CDR3aa: CASSEAGTGGEKLFF
v_gene: TRBV7-8; abundance: NA; j_gene: TRBJ2-3; d_gene: NA; CDR3nt: TGTGCCAGCAGCTTCGGGACTAGCACAGATACGCAGTATTTT; CDR3aa: CASSFGTSTDTQYF
v_gene: TRBV4-1; abundance: NA; j_gene: TRBJ1-1; d_gene: NA; CDR3nt: TGCGCCAGCAGCCAAGATATACGGGGAGTCACTGAAGCTTTCTTT; CDR3aa: CASSQDIRGVTEAFF
v_gene: TRBV2; abundance: NA; j_gene: TRBJ2-7; d_gene: NA; CDR3nt: TGTGCCAGCAGTGAAACGACAGCTGATTACTCCTACGAGCAGTACTTC; CDR3aa: CASSETTADYSYEQYF
v_gene: TRBV4-1; abundance: NA; j_gene: TRBJ2-4; d_gene: NA; CDR3nt: TGCGCCAGCAGCCATGGGCAGATAGCCAAAAACATTCAGTACTTC; CDR3aa: CASSHGQIAKNIQYF
v_gene: TRBV6-5; abundance: NA; j_gene: TRBJ2-5; d_gene: NA; CDR3nt: TGTGCCAGCAGTTACTCATCGCAGCAAGAGACCCAGTACTTC; CDR3aa: CASSYSSQQETQYF
v_gene: TRBV6-4; abundance: NA; j_gene: TRBJ2-3; d_gene: TRBD2; CDR3nt: TGTGCCAGCAGTGATGGCGGGAGTGGGCAGGCAGATACGCAGTATTTT; CDR3aa: CASSDGGSGQADTQYF
v_gene: TRBV30; abundance: NA; j_gene: TRBJ1-1; d_gene: NA; CDR3nt: TGTGCCTGGAGTGTCTCGGGTCACGCTTTCTTT; CDR3aa: CAWSVSGHAFF
v_gene: TRBV4-1; abundance: NA; j_gene: TRBJ2-5; d_gene: TRBD1; CDR3nt: TGCGCCAGCAGCCAAGGAGACAGGGCTTATGAGACCCAGTACTTC; CDR3aa: CASSQGDRAYETQYF
v_gene: TRBV6-1; abundance: NA; j_gene: TRBJ2-3; d_gene: NA; CDR3nt: TGTGCCAGCAGTATCCCGGTAGGGGGAACAGATACGCAGTATTTT; CDR3aa: CASSIPVGGTDTQYF
v_gene: TRBV5-1; abundance: NA; j_gene: TRBJ2-1; d_gene: TRBD2; CDR3nt: TGCGCCAGCAGCTCTGGACTAGCGGGATGGAATGAGCAGTTCTTC; CDR3aa: CASSSGLAGWNEQFF
v_gene: TRBV18; abundance: NA; j_gene: TRBJ2-7; d_gene: NA; CDR3nt: TGTGCCAGCTCACCACAAGGACTTATCTACGAGCAGTACTTC; CDR3aa: CASSPQGLIYEQYF
v_gene: TRBV9; abundance: NA; j_gene: TRBJ1-1; d_gene: NA; CDR3nt: TGTGCCAGCTCCCTAGGGGTGGGCACTGAAGCTTTCTTT; CDR3aa: CASSLGVGTEAFF
v_gene: TRBV5-1; abundance: NA; j_gene: TRBJ1-1; d_gene: TRBD1; CDR3nt: TGCGCCACCAGTGAGGGGGCCGGGAACACTGAAGCTTTCTTT; CDR3aa: CATSEGAGNTEAFF
v_gene: TRBV7-9; abundance: NA; j_gene: TRBJ1-2; d_gene: NA; CDR3nt: TGTGCCAGCAGCTCCCTCACACAGGACGACCTTTCGAAGGGGGGCTACACCTTC; CDR3aa: CASSSLTQDDLSKGGYTF
v_gene: TRBV6-6; abundance: NA; j_gene: TRBJ1-2; d_gene: NA; CDR3nt: TGTGCCAGCAGTTTCTATCTCTCAGGGGCTAGGTATGGCTACACCTTC; CDR3aa: CASSFYLSGARYGYTF
v_gene: TRBV4-1; abundance: NA; j_gene: TRBJ1-4; d_gene: TRBD1; CDR3nt: TGCGCCAGCAGAGTACCGGGACAGGGGACCACTAATGAAAAACTGTTTTTT; CDR3aa: CASRVPGQGTTNEKLFF
v_gene: TRBV5-1; abundance: NA; j_gene: TRBJ1-1; d_gene: NA; CDR3nt: TGCGCCAGCAGCTTCTCAGCGACTGAAGCTTTCTTT; CDR3aa: CASSFSATEAFF
v_gene: TRBV5-1; abundance: once; j_gene: TRBJ2-5; d_gene: TRBD1; CDR3nt: TGCGCCAGCAGCAATGAGGGACAGGGGTTGGGGGTCCAGTACTTC; CDR3aa: CASSNEGQGLGVQYF
v_gene: TRBV30; abundance: NA; j_gene: TRBJ2-2; d_gene: NA; CDR3nt: TGTGCCTGGAGCGTCGGCTACAGAACCGGGGAGCTGTTTTTT; CDR3aa: CAWSVGYRTGELFF